This record looks at one TCR beta chain sequence and its context. Its specificity is unknown. The primer mix had 60 Vbeta and 13 Jbeta primers. TCRdb's table, derived via immunoSEQ multiplex PCR, lists solely in-frame clones and lacks some. Counted here are 150,000 to 200,000 clones, 77% occurring once; the ten biggest clones make up over 1.1%. These data come from a study of cytomegalovirus exposure and HLA in healthy donors. Germline V gene sequence: CDR1 SGHAT, CDR2 FQNNGV. Trimming cost V 5 bases and J 5 bases, with 10 bases left between them. This CDR3 has 12 amino acids. General study results and limits: Several V segments, TRBV6-2 and TRBV6-3 among them, could not be told apart and were dropped.

The origin of this receptor is a man between 18 and 35 years old in good health and CMV-seronegative. The sample comprised PBMCs. V is TRBV11-2 and J is TRBJ2-7; D is unresolved. CDR3 sequence: CASSPPLHEQYF. CDR3 in DNA: TGTGCCAGCAGCCCGCCACTTCACGAGCAGTACTTC.